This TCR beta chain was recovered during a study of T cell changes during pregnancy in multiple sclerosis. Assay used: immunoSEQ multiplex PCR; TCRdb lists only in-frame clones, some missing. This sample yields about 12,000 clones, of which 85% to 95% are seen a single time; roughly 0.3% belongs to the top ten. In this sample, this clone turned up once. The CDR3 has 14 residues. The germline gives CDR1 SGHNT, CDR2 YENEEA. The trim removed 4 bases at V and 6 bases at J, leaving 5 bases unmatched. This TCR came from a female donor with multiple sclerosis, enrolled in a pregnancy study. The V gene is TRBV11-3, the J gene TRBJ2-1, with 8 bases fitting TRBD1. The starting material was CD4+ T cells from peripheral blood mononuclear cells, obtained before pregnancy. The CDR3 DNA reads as TGTGCCAGCAGCTCCCGGGACAGGTCCAATGAGCAGTTCTTC. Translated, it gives CASSSRDRSNEQFF.